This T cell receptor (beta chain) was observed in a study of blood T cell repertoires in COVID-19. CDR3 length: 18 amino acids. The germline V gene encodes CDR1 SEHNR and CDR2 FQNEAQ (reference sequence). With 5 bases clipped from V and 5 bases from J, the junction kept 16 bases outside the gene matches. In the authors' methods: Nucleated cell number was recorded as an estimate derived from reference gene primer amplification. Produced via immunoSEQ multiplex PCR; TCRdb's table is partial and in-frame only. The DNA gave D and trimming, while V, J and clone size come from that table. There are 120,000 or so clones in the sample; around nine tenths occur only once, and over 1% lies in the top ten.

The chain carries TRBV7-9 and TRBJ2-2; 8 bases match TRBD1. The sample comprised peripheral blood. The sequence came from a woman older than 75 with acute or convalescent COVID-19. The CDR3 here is CASSPRDRSYGGTGELFF. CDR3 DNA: TGTGCCAGCAGCCCCCGGGACAGGTCCTACGGGGGAACCGGGGAGCTGTTTTTT.